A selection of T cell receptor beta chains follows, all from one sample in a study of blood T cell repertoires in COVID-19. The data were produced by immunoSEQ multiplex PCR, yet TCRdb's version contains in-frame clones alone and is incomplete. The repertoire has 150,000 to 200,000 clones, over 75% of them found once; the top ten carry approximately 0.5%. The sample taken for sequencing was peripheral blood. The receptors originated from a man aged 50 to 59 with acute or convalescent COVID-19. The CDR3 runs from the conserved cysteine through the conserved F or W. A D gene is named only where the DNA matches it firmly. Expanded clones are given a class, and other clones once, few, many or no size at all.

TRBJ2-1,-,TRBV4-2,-,TGTGCCAGCAGCCAAGATAACCTGGGCATAGGTGAGCAGTTCTTC,CASSQDNLGIGEQFF
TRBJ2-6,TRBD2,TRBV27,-,TGTGCCAGCAGGAGACTAGCGGGCTCTGGGGCCAACGTCCTGACTTTC,CASRRLAGSGANVLTF
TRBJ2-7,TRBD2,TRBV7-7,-,TGTGCCAGCAGCTTAGGTCCAGAGCTAGCGGGCACCTACGAGCAGTACTTC,CASSLGPELAGTYEQYF
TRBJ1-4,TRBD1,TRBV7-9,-,TGTGCCAGCAGACCTCAGGGGGCGGGTGAAAAACTGTTTTTT,CASRPQGAGEKLFF
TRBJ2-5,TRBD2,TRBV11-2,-,TGTGCCAGCAGCTTCGGACTAGCGGGACAAGAGACCCAGTACTTC,CASSFGLAGQETQYF
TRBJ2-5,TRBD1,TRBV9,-,TGTGCCAGCGCAGGGGGCCCTATCCAAGAGACCCAGTACTTC,CASAGGPIQETQYF
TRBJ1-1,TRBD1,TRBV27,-,TGTGCCAGCAGTTGGACAGGGATGAACACTGAAGCTTTCTTT,CASSWTGMNTEAFF
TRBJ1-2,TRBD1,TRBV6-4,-,TGTGCCAGCAGTGAAACAGGGGTTGTCGGCTACACCTTC,CASSETGVVGYTF
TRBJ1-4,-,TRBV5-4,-,TGTGCCAGCAGCTCGACCGGGACACGCAATGAAAAACTGTTTTTT,CASSSTGTRNEKLFF
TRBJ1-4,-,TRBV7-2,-,TGTGCCAGCAGCTTTTCAAAGGGGAACCCTAATGAAAAACTGTTTTTT,CASSFSKGNPNEKLFF
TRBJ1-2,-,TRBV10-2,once,TGCGCCAGCACGGGATCAACGGGGGGCTACACCTTC,CASTGSTGGYTF
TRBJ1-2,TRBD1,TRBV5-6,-,TGTGCCAGCAGCCGCAGGGGGCGAAACTATGGCTACACCTTC,CASSRRGRNYGYTF
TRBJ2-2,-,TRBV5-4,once,TGTGCCAGCAGAATAGGGGTGACCGGGGAGCTGTTTTTT,CASRIGVTGELFF
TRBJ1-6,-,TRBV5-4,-,TGTGCCAGCAGCGCCCGGGAGAGAAATTCACCCCTCCACTTT,CASSARERNSPLHF
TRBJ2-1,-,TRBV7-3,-,TGTGCCAGCAGCCCAGGACAGTACAATGAGCAGTTCTTC,CASSPGQYNEQFF
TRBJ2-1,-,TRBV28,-,TGTGCCAGTGGGACATCTCACAATGAGCAGTTCTTC,CASGTSHNEQFF
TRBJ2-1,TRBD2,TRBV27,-,TGTGCCAGCAGCAGACTAGCGGGGTACAATGAGCAGTTCTTC,CASSRLAGYNEQFF
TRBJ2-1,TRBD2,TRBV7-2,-,TGTGCCAGCAGCCTAGTCAGTCTAGCGGCATACAATGAGCAGTTCTTC,CASSLVSLAAYNEQFF
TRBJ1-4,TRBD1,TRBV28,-,TGTGCCAGCAGCCCCGGGACAGGGCGTAAAAAACTGTTTTTT,CASSPGTGRKKLFF
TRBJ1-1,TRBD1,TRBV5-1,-,TGCGCCAGCAGCATACGGGACAGCCTCACTGAAGCTTTCTTT,CASSIRDSLTEAFF
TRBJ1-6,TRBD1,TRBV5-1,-,TGCGCCAGCAGCCCGGGGACAGCTTGGAATTCACCCCTCCACTTT,CASSPGTAWNSPLHF
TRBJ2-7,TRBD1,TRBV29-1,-,TGCAGCGGCGCCGGGGACAGGGGAGTTGAGCAGTACTTC,CSGAGDRGVEQYF
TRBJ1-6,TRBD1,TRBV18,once,TGTGCCAGCTCACTACAGGGACAGACAAATTCACCCCTCCACTTT,CASSLQGQTNSPLHF
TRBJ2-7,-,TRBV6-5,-,TGTGCCAGCAGAGCAGACGCCGGGACTCAGTACTTC,CASRADAGTQYF
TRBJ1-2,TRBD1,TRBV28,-,TGTGCCAGCAGTCAGACAGGGGGCAATGGCTACACCTTC,CASSQTGGNGYTF
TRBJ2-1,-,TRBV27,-,TGTGCCAGCAGTTTTCGGTTAGCGGCCAATGAGCAGTTCTTC,CASSFRLAANEQFF
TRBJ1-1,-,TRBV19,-,TGTGCCAGTAGTATTAACTTGAACACTGAAGCTTTCTTT,CASSINLNTEAFF
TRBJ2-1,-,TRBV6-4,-,TGTGCCAGCTCCCCTTGGCGGAGCTCCTACAATGAGCAGTTCTTC,CASSPWRSSYNEQFF
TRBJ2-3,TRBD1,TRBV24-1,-,TGTGCCACCAGTGATCCGCTGATGGACAGGGGAGGGACAGATACGCAGTATTTT,CATSDPLMDRGGTDTQYF
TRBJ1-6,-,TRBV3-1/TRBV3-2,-,TGTGCCAGCAGTCGCTTCGCAGGGTTGGGGGGGAATTCACCCCTCCACTTT,CASSRFAGLGGNSPLHF
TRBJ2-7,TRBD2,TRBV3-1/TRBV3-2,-,TGTGCCAGCAGTCCTAGCGGCATATCCTACGAGCAGTACTTC,CASSPSGISYEQYF
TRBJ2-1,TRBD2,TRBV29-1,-,TGCAGCGTAACCGGGACTAGCGCGGACAATGAGCAGTTCTTC,CSVTGTSADNEQFF
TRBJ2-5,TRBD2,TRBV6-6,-,TGTGCCAGCAGTTATGGCGGCGGGGGGAAAGAGACCCAGTACTTC,CASSYGGGGKETQYF
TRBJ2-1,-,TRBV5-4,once,TGTGCCAGCAGCGCGGCTAGATACAATGAGCAGTTCTTC,CASSAARYNEQFF
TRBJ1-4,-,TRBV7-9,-,TGTGCCAGCAGCTTAGCCAGGGGAAGGGAAAAACTGTTTTTT,CASSLARGREKLFF
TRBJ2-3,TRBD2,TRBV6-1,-,TGTGCCAGCAGTTCGACTAGCGGGAGATCAGATACGCAGTATTTT,CASSSTSGRSDTQYF
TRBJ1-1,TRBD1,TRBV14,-,TGTGCCAGCAGCCAAATCACAGGGGGTGGGAGTGCTTTCTTT,CASSQITGGGSAFF
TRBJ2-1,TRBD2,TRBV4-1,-,TGCGCCAGCAGCCAAGCCGGGAGGGTTTTCTACAATGAGCAGTTCTTC,CASSQAGRVFYNEQFF
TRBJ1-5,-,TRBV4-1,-,TGCGCCAGCAGCCAACTTGAAAAGGGGAATCAGCCCCAGCATTTT,CASSQLEKGNQPQHF